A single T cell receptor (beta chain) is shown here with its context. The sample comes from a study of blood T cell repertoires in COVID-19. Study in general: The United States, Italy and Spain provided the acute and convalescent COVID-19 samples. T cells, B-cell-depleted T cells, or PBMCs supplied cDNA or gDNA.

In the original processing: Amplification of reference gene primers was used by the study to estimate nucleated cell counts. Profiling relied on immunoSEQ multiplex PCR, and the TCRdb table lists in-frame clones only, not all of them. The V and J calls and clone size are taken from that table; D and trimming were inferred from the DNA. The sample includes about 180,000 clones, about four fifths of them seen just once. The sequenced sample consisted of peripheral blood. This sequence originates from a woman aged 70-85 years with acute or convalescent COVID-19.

CDR3 sequence: CASPRGLAAAGELFF. In DNA, the CDR3 is TGTGCCAGCCCTAGGGGACTAGCGGCGGCCGGGGAGCTGTTTTTT. V usage is TRBV5-8 and J usage is TRBJ2-2; TRBD2 matches 11 bases. J lost 6 bases, V lost 7 bases, and 8 bases had no gene match. The CDR3 is made up of 15 amino acids. Germline V gene lookup returns CDR1 SGHTS and CDR2 YDEGEE.